A single sample is the source of the 27 T cell receptor beta chains below, sequenced in a study of blood T cell repertoires in COVID-19. Using immunoSEQ multiplex PCR, the repertoire was profiled, and TCRdb retains in-frame clones only, with some absent. The table shows fewer than 350,000 clones, with approximately 88% occurring only once. Source material: PBMCs or T cells enriched from blood (not recorded which). The receptors shown here come from a man aged 55 to 70 who had recovered from COVID-19.

V is TRBV19 and J is TRBJ1-2; tentative D call: TRBD1 (6 bases). V was shortened by 3 bases and J by 7 bases, with 21 bases between the two germline ends. Germline V gene data show CDR1 as LNHDA and CDR2 as SQIVND (reference sequence). CDR3 length equals 16 residues. CDR3 region: CASSIPYTGSAAGYTF. The CDR3 nucleotides read TGTGCCAGTAGTATCCCTTACACAGGGTCGGCGGCTGGCTACACCTTC.

The rearrangement joins TRBV19 to TRBJ2-3; 9 bases are shared with TRBD2. The V segment lost 7 bases and the J segment 1 base; nucleotides outside the gene matches: 6. CDR1 is LNHDA, CDR2 SQIVND, per germline (reference sequence). The CDR3 is 15 amino acids. CDR3 residues: CASTTRTSGTDTQYF. The CDR3 region has the DNA TGTGCCAGTACGACCCGGACTAGCGGCACAGATACGCAGTATTTT.

The rearrangement links TRBV19 to TRBJ1-5; D is undetermined. Trimming cost V 1 base and J 0 bases, with 7 bases left between them. Germline CDR1 LNHDA, CDR2 SQIVND (reference sequence). This CDR3 comprises 15 residues. The CDR3 here is CASSIASYSNQPQHF. The DNA for the CDR3 is TGTGCCAGTAGTATAGCCAGTTATAGCAATCAGCCCCAGCATTTT.

This chain links TRBV12-3 or TRBV12-4 with TRBJ1-6; D is perhaps TRBD1 (6 bases). This CDR3 region has 13 residues. With 6 bases removed from V and 9 bases from J, the gap between germline ends came to 12 bases. CDR3: CASSQTGASPLHF. The CDR3 coding sequence is TGTGCCAGCAGCCAGACAGGCGCTTCACCCCTCCACTTT.

The rearrangement uses TRBV4-2 and TRBJ1-2, with D perhaps matching TRBD1 (5 bases). The CDR3 sequence is 13 residues long. From germline, CDR1 is LGHNA and CDR2 YNFKEQ. V gave up 2 bases and J gave up 6 bases, with 10 bases separating them. CDR3 amino acids: CASSQLTGDGYTF. CDR3 nucleotides: TGTGCCAGCAGCCAACTAACAGGCGATGGCTACACCTTC.

In this sample, this clone turned up a few times. This rearrangement joins TRBV19 to TRBJ2-2, with D maybe TRBD2 (5 bases). From germline, CDR1 is LNHDA and CDR2 SQIVND (reference sequence). The CDR3 is made up of 15 amino acids. V was pared by 5 bases and J by 5 bases, with 15 bases between. The CDR3 protein is CASSDRRMFTGELFF. In DNA, the CDR3 is TGTGCCAGTAGTGATAGGAGGATGTTTACCGGGGAGCTGTTTTTT. Drawing the rest from reference TRBV19 and TRBJ2-2, the complete variable domain is DGGITQSPKYLFRKEGQNVTLSCEQNLNHDAMYWYRQDPGQGLRLIYYSQIVNDFQKGDIAEGYSVSREKKESFPLTVTSAQKNPTAFYLCASSDRRMFTGELFFGEGSRLTVL.

The chain employs TRBV24-1 and TRBJ2-3, with D perhaps TRBD2 (5 bases). The CDR3 loop spans 15 amino acids. CDR1 KGHDR and CDR2 SFDVKD come from the germline V gene. Trimming cost V 9 bases and J 4 bases, with 19 bases left between them. CDR3 residues: CATFPGLYLPDTQYF. The CDR3 coding sequence is TGTGCCACCTTCCCCGGACTTTATTTACCAGATACGCAGTATTTT.

With regard to this clone: The sample contains more than one DNA sequence encoding this CDR3. This chain joins TRBV6-5 and TRBJ1-1; 8 bases agree with TRBD1. Germline-derived CDR1 and CDR2 are MNHEY and SVGAGI. The CDR3 loop spans 14 amino acids. V gave up 2 bases and J gave up 5 bases; unmatched junction bases: 4. CDR3: CASSYGQGGTEAFF. The CDR3 DNA reads TGTGCCAGCAGTTACGGACAGGGAGGGACTGAAGCTTTCTTT.

The V and J genes are TRBV7-2 and TRBJ2-1, with D possibly matching TRBD2 (6 bases). V was trimmed by 3 bases and J by 8 bases, leaving 11 bases between them. Germline V gives CDR1 SGHTA, CDR2 FQGNSA. CDR3 length: 13 amino acids. The CDR3 sequence is CASSLTRFHEQFF. The CDR3 region has the DNA TGTGCCAGCAGCTTGACTAGATTCCATGAGCAGTTCTTC.

The chain links TRBV5-1 to TRBJ1-6; 7 bases agree with TRBD1. Losses at the gene ends were 0 bases for V and 7 bases for J; bases not matched to a gene: 4. The CDR3 has 15 amino acids. Germline-derived CDR1 and CDR2 are SGHRS and YFSETQ. The CDR3 region has the DNA TGCGCCAGCAGCTTGGGGGACAGCGTCAATTCACCCCTCCACTTT. Residues: CASSLGDSVNSPLHF.

The sample holds one count of this clone. V gene TRBV15 combines with J gene TRBJ2-1; 7 bases fit TRBD2. This CDR3 has 13 amino acids. V trimming: 5 bases; J trimming: 14 bases; junction bases outside the gene matches: 12. Germline CDR1 reads LNHNV; CDR2 reads YYDKDF (reference sequence). The CDR3 is CATSLGAGVIEFF. The CDR3 bases are TGTGCCACCAGCTTAGGGGCGGGAGTGATAGAGTTCTTC.

The J gene is TRBJ1-2, the V gene TRBV5-1, with TRBD1 as a possible D gene (5 bases). CDR3 length: 14 amino acids. The V gene lost 7 bases and the J gene lost 4 bases, with 17 bases spanning the gap. Looked up from germline, CDR1 is SGHRS and CDR2 is YFSETQ. The CDR3 DNA is TGCGCCAGCTCTCGCGGCAGGGAGGGCTATGGCTACACCTTC. It encodes CASSRGREGYGYTF.

V gene TRBV2 combines with J gene TRBJ1-1; D unresolved. Germline CDR1 and CDR2: SNHLY and FYNNEI. The CDR3 runs 12 residues. V was cut by 6 bases and J by 1 base, with 6 bases left in between. CDR3 sequence reads: CASSIQNTEAFF. CDR3 DNA: TGTGCCAGCAGCATTCAGAACACTGAAGCTTTCTTT.

The V gene is TRBV3-1 (or the pseudogene TRBV3-2), the J gene TRBJ1-5; no clear D. V lost 0 bases and J lost 5, with 17 bases in between. Germline lookup yields CDR1 LGHDT and CDR2 YNNKEL (reference sequence). The CDR3 is made up of 17 amino acids. DNA for the CDR3: TGTGCCAGCAGCCAAGAAGCGGCGGAGAGGTGGGATCAGCCCCAGCATTTT. It yields the protein CASSQEAAERWDQPQHF.

Here the CDR3 DNA reads TGTGCCAGCAGTCCCCCAGGTAGCGGGAGGCAAGAGACCCAGTACTTC. It encodes CASSPPGSGRQETQYF. This chain links TRBV28 with TRBJ2-5; 10 bases line up with TRBD2. CDR1 and CDR2 from the germline V gene are MDHEN and SYDVKM. The CDR3 length is 16 residues. Germline trimming cut 5 bases from V and 2 bases from J; bases unmatched to any gene: 8.

The rearrangement joins TRBV9 to TRBJ2-5, with a weak D call TRBD2 (6 bases). Germline CDR1 is SGDLS and CDR2 is YYNGEE. The germline V and J ends were trimmed by 0 bases and 1 base, with 13 bases remaining between them. CDR3 size: 16 residues. The chain's CDR3 is CASSVGTGAIQETQYF. The CDR3 bases are TGTGCCAGCAGCGTAGGAACGGGAGCCATCCAAGAGACCCAGTACTTC.

In regard to this clone: Other DNA sequences in the sample encode the same CDR3. This chain links TRBV7-2 with TRBJ2-5; D may be TRBD1 (5 bases). The CDR3 runs to 14 residues. V lost 1 base and J 2 bases, leaving 8 bases between the germline ends. Per the germline V gene, CDR1 is SGHTA and CDR2 is FQGNSA. The CDR3 reads CASSLGGGQETQYF. Here the CDR3 DNA reads TGTGCCAGCAGCTTAGGGGGCGGACAAGAGACCCAGTACTTC.

The V and J genes are TRBV7-9 and TRBJ2-1; 13 positions agree with TRBD2. CDR1 SEHNR and CDR2 FQNEAQ come from the germline V gene (reference sequence). The CDR3 runs 16 residues. V gave up 5 bases and J gave up 5 bases; unmatched junction bases: 6. The CDR3 reads CASSEPGLAGNNEQFF. The CDR3 DNA reads TGTGCCAGCAGCGAACCGGGACTAGCGGGAAACAATGAGCAGTTCTTC. The full variable domain, completed using reference TRBV7-9 and TRBJ2-1, is DTGVSQNPRHKITKRGQNVTFRCDPISEHNRLYWYRQTLGQGPEFLTYFQNEAQLEKSRLLSDRFSAERPKGSFSTLEIQRTEQGDSAMYLCASSEPGLAGNNEQFFGPGTRLTVL.

This rearrangement joins TRBV29-1 to TRBJ2-2; 11 bases fit TRBD2. V gave up 5 bases and J gave up 6 bases; unmatched junction bases: 5. CDR3 length: 14 residues. Germline CDR1 SQVTM, CDR2 ANQGSEA. The CDR3 here is CSVSLSGRAGELFF. CDR3 nucleotides: TGCAGCGTTTCCCTTAGCGGGAGGGCCGGGGAGCTGTTTTTT.

CDR3 sequence reads: CASSKGGTSGREETQYF. The DNA for the CDR3 is TGTGCCAGCAGCAAAGGGGGTACTAGCGGGAGGGAAGAGACCCAGTACTTC. The V gene is TRBV21-1, the J gene TRBJ2-5; TRBD2 is the table's D call and was not checked against the DNA. TRBV21-1 is a pseudogene locus. This CDR3 is built from 17 residues.

The rearrangement uses TRBV30 and TRBJ2-3; maybe TRBD1 (6 bases). In germline, CDR1 is GTSNPN, CDR2 SVGIG (reference sequence). V was pared by 0 bases and J by 0 bases, with 13 bases between. This CDR3 spans 16 amino acids. The CDR3 DNA reads TGTGCCTGGAGTGTACTGGGTGGGGGCAGCACAGATACGCAGTATTTT. It encodes CAWSVLGGGSTDTQYF. Variable domain in full (rest from reference TRBV30 and TRBJ2-3): SQTIHQWPATLVQPVGSPLSLECTVEGTSNPNLYWYRQAAGRGLQLLFYSVGIGQISSEVPQNLSASRPQDRQFILSSKKLLLSDSGFYLCAWSVLGGGSTDTQYFGPGTRLTVL.

The chain is built from TRBV10-1 and TRBJ1-1; 7 positions match TRBD1. J gave up 6 bases and V 1 base, and 8 bases lay outside the gene matches. The length of the CDR3 is 15 residues. CDR1 and CDR2 from the germline V gene are WNHNN and SYGVQD (reference sequence). The CDR3 bases are TGCGCCAGCAGTGAGTTCCAGGACAGGATACCTGAAGCTTTCTTT. Amino acids: CASSEFQDRIPEAFF.

The rearrangement joins TRBV7-9 to TRBJ2-7, with D perhaps TRBD1 (6 bases). Germline V gives CDR1 SEHNR, CDR2 FQNEAQ (reference sequence). Trimming removed 2 bases from V and 1 base from J, with 12 bases in between. The CDR3 length is 15 residues. The CDR3 here is CASSLRAGDSYEQYF. The CDR3 nucleotides are TGTGCCAGCAGCTTAAGGGCAGGGGATTCCTACGAGCAGTACTTC. The complete variable domain, with remaining parts taken from reference TRBV7-9 and TRBJ2-7, reads DTGVSQNPRHKITKRGQNVTFRCDPISEHNRLYWYRQTLGQGPEFLTYFQNEAQLEKSRLLSDRFSAERPKGSFSTLEIQRTEQGDSAMYLCASSLRAGDSYEQYFGPGTRLTVT.

The chain has TRBV9 and TRBJ1-3; D is uncertain. With 4 bases removed from V and 5 bases from J, the gap between germline ends came to 19 bases. Germline assignment: CDR1 SGDLS and CDR2 YYNGEE. The CDR3 is made up of 16 amino acids. The CDR3 bases are TGTGCCAGCAGCCCCCGGACGGACCCCGGGAGAAACACCATATATTTT. As protein: CASSPRTDPGRNTIYF.

The rearrangement links TRBV19 to TRBJ2-2; 8 bases align to TRBD2. Germline V CDR1 and CDR2: LNHDA, SQIVND (reference sequence). CDR3 length: 15 amino acids. V dropped 6 bases and J dropped 0; count of bases not matched to a gene: 3. The CDR3 is CASRAAGANTGELFF. The CDR3 region has the DNA TGTGCCAGTAGGGCAGCGGGGGCGAACACCGGGGAGCTGTTTTTT.

The chain combines TRBV5-6 with TRBJ1-4; TRBD1 agrees at 9 bases. V gave up 4 bases and J gave up 4 bases; unmatched junction bases: 5. This CDR3 region has 15 residues. CDR1 and CDR2 (germline): SGHDT, YYEEEE. CDR3 DNA: TGTGCCAGCAGCACCCTGACAGGGGGTAATGAAAAACTGTTTTTT. It specifies CASSTLTGGNEKLFF.

The J gene is TRBJ1-2, the V gene TRBV19; D is perhaps TRBD1 (5 bases). The CDR3 covers 13 residues. Germline V gives CDR1 LNHDA, CDR2 SQIVND (reference sequence). V lost 6 bases and J lost 4, with 12 bases in between. The DNA of the CDR3 is TGTGCCAGTAGGTCAGCAGGGATCTATGGCTACACCTTC. As protein: CASRSAGIYGYTF.